Detailed here is one T cell receptor beta chain. It was cDNA, reverse transcribed from extracted RNA, that served as the sequencing template. Here immunoSEQ multiplex PCR was the method, and the copy in TCRdb shows in-frame clones only, minus some. The data show about 110,000 clones, approximately 59% seen once. Trimming stripped 7 bases from V and 4 bases from J, with 14 bases between. Germline-derived CDR1 and CDR2 are SGHTA and FQGNSA. This CDR3 has 14 residues. The data were obtained in a study of CD8+ T cells in alopecia areata. The gene calls are TRBV7-2 and TRBJ1-5; weak D call: TRBD1 (5 bases). The origin of this receptor is a human donor in good health. Sequenced sample: CD8+ T cells sorted from blood. The CDR3 reads CASTQGGENQPQHF. CDR3 nucleotides: TGTGCCAGCACGCAGGGTGGAGAAAATCAGCCCCAGCATTTT.